This TCR beta chain is from a study of shared clonotypes between healthy human individuals. The wider study: A few men and a couple of women, aged 18 to 49, were donors. Study findings and constraints: Sampling covered nothing but blood. Tissue TCR repertoires likely differ from those found in blood.

Details on this clone: Its antigen is unknown.

The naive CD8 population came from CD45RO-negative cells selected for CCR7, without terminally differentiated effector memory CD45RA+ cells. Donors were healthy HIV-negative adults without recently reported acute infections or vaccinations. Using immunoSEQ multiplex PCR, the repertoire was profiled, and TCRdb retains in-frame clones only, with some absent. The sample lists about 580,000 clones, about 98% occurring once. Trimming cost V 6 bases and J 1 base, with 8 bases left between them. Per the germline V gene, CDR1 is SQVTM and CDR2 is ANQGSEA. This CDR3 is 12 amino acids long. The sample consisted of naive CD8+ T cells sorted from blood. The source of this sequence is a man aged 25 to 40 in good health. The chain joins TRBV29-1 to TRBJ2-3; a weak D match, TRBD1 (5 bases). This CDR3 reads CSVLTGTDTQYF. The CDR3 DNA follows: TGCAGCGTCCTGACAGGCACAGATACGCAGTATTTT.